This is a list of T cell receptor beta chains from one sample in a study of cytotoxic CD8 clonotypes in ibrutinib-treated CLL. Sequenced by immunoSEQ multiplex PCR; TCRdb stores in-frame clones only, minus some. The data show under 35,000 clones, with 69% seen just once and 54% held by the top ten. The source material was PBMCs, sampled after 24 months of ibrutinib treatment. The source of these receptors is a human donor with chronic lymphocytic leukemia. Both conserved end residues are part of each CDR3. A D gene is named only where the DNA matches it firmly. Only part of the rows carry a size: once, few, many, or a class if the clone is expanded.

D	size	V	J	CDR3	DNA
-	-	TRBV6-5	TRBJ1-2	CASSYGQGTYGYTF	TGTGCCAGCAGTTACGGCCAGGGGACATATGGCTACACCTTC
-	once	TRBV4-3	TRBJ2-7	CASSLARGGAYEQYF	TGCGCCAGCAGCTTAGCCAGGGGGGGGGCGTACGAGCAGTACTTC
TRBD1	-	TRBV4-1	TRBJ2-3	CASSHPRDRVSDTQYF	TGCGCCAGCAGCCACCCCCGGGACAGGGTGTCAGATACGCAGTATTTT
-	-	TRBV28	TRBJ1-1	CASSRPGPTEAFF	TGTGCCAGCAGCCGCCCAGGGCCCACTGAAGCTTTCTTT
-	-	TRBV5-6	TRBJ1-1	CASSLGEWGEAFF	TGTGCCAGCAGCTTGGGCGAATGGGGTGAAGCTTTCTTT
-	-	TRBV28	TRBJ1-2	CASNRHGAAINYGYTF	TGTGCCAGCAACCGGCACGGGGCTGCAATTAACTATGGCTACACCTTC
TRBD1	-	TRBV11-2	TRBJ1-2	CASSLRQGAFNYGYTF	TGTGCCAGCAGCTTGAGACAGGGCGCCTTTAACTATGGCTACACCTTC
-	-	TRBV29-1	TRBJ1-1	CSVETYGGYTEAFF	TGCAGCGTTGAAACCTACGGGGGATACACTGAAGCTTTCTTT
TRBD1	-	TRBV5-8	TRBJ1-5	CASSWGQGAQPQHF	TGTGCCAGCAGCTGGGGACAGGGGGCACAGCCCCAGCATTTT
-	few	TRBV5-1	TRBJ2-5	CASSLRQGRLETQYF	TGCGCCAGCAGCTTGAGGCAGGGTCGATTGGAGACCCAGTACTTC
-	-	TRBV29-1	TRBJ2-1	CSVEAPNNEQFF	TGCAGCGTTGAGGCGCCAAACAATGAGCAGTTCTTC
TRBD1	few	TRBV7-9	TRBJ2-6	CASSYSGTGGSGANVLTF	TGTGCCAGCAGCTACTCTGGGACAGGGGGGTCTGGGGCCAACGTCCTGACTTTC
-	-	TRBV7-6	TRBJ1-4	CASSLDGEKLFF	TGTGCCAGCAGCTTAGACGGTGAAAAACTGTTTTTT
-	-	TRBV5-1	TRBJ1-1	CASSLAGEWNTEAFF	TGCGCCAGCAGCTTGGCGGGGGAGTGGAACACTGAAGCTTTCTTT